Included here is one TCR beta chain sequence, with context. Its target is not known. Diagnosing involved the use of clinical symptoms, serum thyroxine and TRAb, thyroid ultrasound and orbital computed tomography. The record originates from a study of T cells in Graves' hyperthyroidism and ophthalmopathy. Study-wide context: The blood sample was taken at first diagnosis, before treatment began.

Broader study findings: Ophthalmopathy was predicted by the model a median of around 5.9 months ahead of onset. Blood also held most thyroid clonotypes expanded beyond 0.001.

Amplification targeted TCR beta CDR3 regions from RNA transcripts. HTBI primers were used for first-round RT-PCR of the TCR CDR3. MiXCR, run by TCRdb on the multiplex PCR reads, gives a single entry per CDR3 protein. In the table there are more than 300,000 distinct CDR3 sequences, around 13% of which are singletons. Sequenced sample: blood. The TCR originated in a woman aged 18-35 years with Graves' hyperthyroidism.

DNA for the CDR3: TGTGCCAGCAGCCCACAGCAGACTTCCAACACCGGGGAGCTGTTTTTT. Amino acid sequence: CASSPQQTSNTGELFF. The rearrangement uses TRBV9 and TRBJ2-2; D is uncertain. Germline CDR1 SGDLS, CDR2 YYNGEE. CDR3 length: 16 residues. Trimming cost V 4 bases and J 2 bases, with 15 bases left between them.